This TCR beta chain was captured by sequencing in a study of cytomegalovirus exposure and HLA in healthy donors. Looking at the study overall: Unique TCRs numbering around 80 million, obtained from HLA-typed donors, made up an early data release. Study results and limitations: Later analysis identified a missense DCLRE1C variant that was linked to TCR beta V- and J-gene trimming. Most TCR sequences were uncommon, yet certain public TCRs appeared in many donors.

Between the trimmed V and J ends, which lost 2 bases and 5 bases, there was a span of 12 bases. This CDR3 has 15 residues. The germline gives CDR1 SGHVS, CDR2 FQNEAQ. Primers included in the PCR were 60 Vbeta and 13 Jbeta primers. Only in-frame clones appear in the TCRdb table, and some are missing; sequencing was by immunoSEQ multiplex PCR. The data hold 100,000 to 150,000 clones, with 74% observed a single time. Points on this clone: Its antigen is not identified.

The source is a woman between 45 and 65 years old in good health and CMV-seropositive. The source material was PBMCs. This chain connects TRBV7-8 to TRBJ1-4; D is perhaps TRBD1 (6 bases). The CDR3, as DNA: TGTGCCAGCAGCTTATACAGGGCCGGGAATGAAAAACTGTTTTTT. This encodes CASSLYRAGNEKLFF. Full variable domain (missing parts from reference TRBV7-8 and TRBJ1-4): GAGVSQSPRYKVAKRGQDVALRCDPISGHVSLFWYQQALGQGPEFLTYFQNEAQLDKSGLPSDRFFAERPEGSVSTLKIQRTQQEDSAVYLCASSLYRAGNEKLFFGSGTQLSVL.